Each of the 30 T cell receptor beta chains below was sequenced from the same sample in a study of T cell responses to AZD1222 COVID-19 vaccine. Clones were sequenced by immunoSEQ multiplex PCR, and TCRdb holds only the in-frame ones, with some missing. The table shows about 180,000 clones, with approximately 86% occurring only once. Sequences were derived from peripheral blood, sampled on day 0 of AZD1222 vaccination. These receptors were obtained from an adult in good health.

This chain connects TRBV7-8 to TRBJ2-1, with 10 bases lining up with TRBD2. Per the germline V gene, CDR1 is SGHVS and CDR2 is FQNEAQ. The CDR3 has 16 amino acids. Trimming took 7 bases from V and 4 from J; bases not matched to a gene: 10. The CDR3 reads CASIPGGLAFYNEQFF. CDR3 nucleotides: TGTGCCAGCATCCCAGGGGGACTAGCGTTTTACAATGAGCAGTTCTTC. Together with reference TRBV7-8 and TRBJ2-1, the CDR3 gives the full variable domain: GAGVSQSPRYKVAKRGQDVALRCDPISGHVSLFWYQQALGQGPEFLTYFQNEAQLDKSGLPSDRFFAERPEGSVSTLKIQRTQQEDSAVYLCASIPGGLAFYNEQFFGPGTRLTVL.

V gene TRBV6-5 combines with J gene TRBJ1-5; TRBD1 is a possible D gene (5 bases). The CDR3 is 15 residues long. The V gene's germline CDR1 is MNHEY and CDR2 SVGAGI. V shed 0 bases and J shed 1 base, with 7 bases lying between them. The CDR3 reads CASSYSAGSNQPQHF. The CDR3 coding sequence is TGTGCCAGCAGTTACTCGGCAGGGAGCAATCAGCCCCAGCATTTT.

The genes are TRBV7-9 and TRBJ1-5, with TRBD1 identical over 8 bases. This CDR3 is built from 17 residues. Germline V gene data show CDR1 as SEHNR and CDR2 as FQNEAQ (reference sequence). With V trimmed by 1 base and J by 2 bases, 7 bases remained unmatched. CDR3 bases: TGTGCCAGCAGCTTAGGTGACAGGGGATCAGGCAATCAGCCCCAGCATTTT. Translating gives CASSLGDRGSGNQPQHF. The whole variable domain, remainder taken from reference TRBV7-9 and TRBJ1-5, is DTGVSQNPRHKITKRGQNVTFRCDPISEHNRLYWYRQTLGQGPEFLTYFQNEAQLEKSRLLSDRFSAERPKGSFSTLEIQRTEQGDSAMYLCASSLGDRGSGNQPQHFGDGTRLSIL.

Only one count was recorded for this clone. V usage is TRBV5-6 and J usage is TRBJ1-2; D not certain. The V end lost 0 bases, the J end lost 8 bases, and 20 bases lay between the germline ends. The CDR3 covers 16 residues. Germline V gene lookup returns CDR1 SGHDT and CDR2 YYEEEE. CDR3 region: CASSLGPQLETGGYTF. CDR3 sequence (DNA): TGTGCCAGCAGCTTGGGTCCGCAGCTAGAAACGGGGGGCTACACCTTC.

The chain combines TRBV7-6 with TRBJ2-1; no clear D gene. The CDR3 runs to 12 residues. CDR1 and CDR2 (germline): SGHVS, FNYEAQ. V was pared by 5 bases and J by 4 bases, with 6 bases between. The CDR3 spells CASSKIYNEQFF. For the CDR3, the DNA is TGTGCCAGCAGCAAAATATACAATGAGCAGTTCTTC.

The sample holds one count of this clone. The J gene is TRBJ1-5, the V gene TRBV6-4; D uncertain. Germline values: CDR1 MRHNA, CDR2 SNTAGT. CDR3 length: 13 residues. V was shortened by 2 bases and J by 6 bases, with 8 bases between the two germline ends. CDR3 DNA sequence: TGTGCCAGCAGTGACGAGATGGGTCAGCCCCAGCATTTT. Protein product: CASSDEMGQPQHF.

The chain combines TRBV15 with TRBJ1-4; 7 bases align to TRBD1. Trimming took 9 bases from V and 4 from J; bases not matched to a gene: 11. The length of the CDR3 is 15 residues. Germline CDR1 and CDR2: LNHNV and YYDKDF (reference sequence). CDR3 loop: CATTPRGQVNEKLFF. In DNA form, the CDR3 reads TGTGCCACGACACCCCGTGGACAGGTTAATGAAAAACTGTTTTTT.

J is TRBJ1-2 and V is TRBV18, with 7 bases aligning to TRBD1. The junction had 3 bases not matched to a gene; V was cut back by 3 bases and J by 5 bases. Looked up from germline, CDR1 is KGHSH and CDR2 is LQKENI. The CDR3 covers 13 residues. Written as DNA, the CDR3 is TGTGCCAGCTCACCTACAGGGGAGTATGGCTACACCTTC. Protein sequence: CASSPTGEYGYTF.

The chain combines TRBV19 with TRBJ2-2; tentatively, D is TRBD1 or TRBD2 (5 bases each). V lost 3 bases and J lost 8, with 13 bases in between. The CDR3 has 14 residues. Germline CDR1 is LNHDA and CDR2 is SQIVND (reference sequence). The DNA for the CDR3 is TGTGCCAGTAGTATTCTACGGGACGGGGGGGAGCTGTTTTTT. Translating it yields CASSILRDGGELFF. The full variable domain, completed using reference TRBV19 and TRBJ2-2, is DGGITQSPKYLFRKEGQNVTLSCEQNLNHDAMYWYRQDPGQGLRLIYYSQIVNDFQKGDIAEGYSVSREKKESFPLTVTSAQKNPTAFYLCASSILRDGGELFFGEGSRLTVL.

The chain employs TRBV29-1 and TRBJ2-7; TRBD1 agrees at 7 bases. In germline, CDR1 is SQVTM, CDR2 ANQGSEA. V gave up 7 bases and J gave up 0 bases; unmatched junction bases: 3. This CDR3 has 12 amino acids. This CDR3 is CSGGQSSYEQYF. The CDR3 DNA is TGCAGCGGGGGACAGAGCTCCTACGAGCAGTACTTC.

V gene TRBV2 combines with J gene TRBJ2-1; D is unresolved. The CDR3 length is 11 residues. Germline V gene sequence: CDR1 SNHLY, CDR2 FYNNEI. The V end lost 11 bases, the J end lost 8 bases, and 13 bases lay between the germline ends. CDR3 in DNA: TGTGCCCCCGGGTCGATACATGAGCAGTTCTTC. Amino acid sequence: CAPGSIHEQFF. Full variable domain (rest looked up from reference TRBV2 and TRBJ2-1): EPEVTQTPSHQVTQMGQEVILRCVPISNHLYFYWYRQILGQKVEFLVSFYNNEISEKSEIFDDQFSVERPDGSNFTLKIRSTKLEDSAMYFCAPGSIHEQFFGPGTRLTVL.

The genes are TRBV12-3 or TRBV12-4 and TRBJ2-4; D not resolved. Trimming shortened V by 5 bases and J by 8 bases, and 13 bases separated the two germline ends. The CDR3 has 13 amino acids. CDR3 amino acids: CASSPPTQDIQYF. As DNA, the CDR3 is TGTGCCAGCAGTCCCCCAACCCAGGACATTCAGTACTTC.

V usage is TRBV12-3 or TRBV12-4 and J usage is TRBJ2-7; D not resolved. The CDR3 totals 13 residues. V lost 7 bases to trimming and J lost 3 bases, with 13 bases between them. CDR3 region: CASTKGAGYEQYF. In DNA, the CDR3 is TGTGCCAGCACCAAAGGTGCTGGCTACGAGCAGTACTTC.

The gene calls are TRBV11-2 and TRBJ2-3; no firm D call. Trimming cost V 1 base and J 4 bases, with 9 bases left between them. This CDR3 spans 14 amino acids. CDR1 is SGHAT and CDR2 is FQNNGV in the germline V gene. CDR3 amino acids: CASSLGSGADTQYF. CDR3 bases: TGTGCCAGCAGCTTAGGCTCGGGTGCAGATACGCAGTATTTT.

The chain links TRBV10-2 to TRBJ2-7; D is uncertain. The V gene's germline CDR1 is WSHSY and CDR2 SAAADI. Between the trimmed V and J ends, which lost 8 bases and 3 bases, there was a span of 8 bases. The length of the CDR3 is 11 residues. Here the CDR3 DNA reads TGCGCCAGCGGGCTGGGCTACGAGCAGTACTTC. Residues: CASGLGYEQYF.

The rearrangement joins TRBV6-5 to TRBJ1-2; 7 bases map to TRBD1. Losses at the gene ends were 6 bases for V and 7 bases for J; bases not matched to a gene: 11. The CDR3 has 14 residues. Germline V gene sequence: CDR1 MNHEY, CDR2 SVGAGI. The DNA of the CDR3 is TGTGCCAGCAGACCGATCAGACAGGGCGGTGGCTACACCTTC. This codes for CASRPIRQGGGYTF.

The chain recombines TRBV6-5 with TRBJ2-2; D gene uncertain. The CDR3 has 15 residues. V was clipped by 10 bases and J by 0 bases, with 15 bases between them. Germline V CDR1 and CDR2: MNHEY, SVGAGI. The CDR3 is CATVDTVTNTGELFF. DNA for the CDR3: TGTGCCACCGTAGACACGGTAACGAACACCGGGGAGCTGTTTTTT.

This chain connects TRBV18 to TRBJ2-1; perhaps TRBD2 as D (6 bases). The V and J ends lost 4 bases and 5 bases respectively, with 12 bases between them. CDR3 length: 14 residues. Germline CDR1 KGHSH, CDR2 LQKENI. CDR3 sequence: CASSRAGMNNEQFF. For the CDR3, the DNA is TGTGCCAGCTCACGGGCGGGGATGAACAATGAGCAGTTCTTC.

V and J are TRBV6-5 and TRBJ1-5; D is unclear. Germline loops: CDR1 MNHEY, CDR2 SVGAGI. The V gene lost 6 bases and the J gene lost 11 bases, with 17 bases spanning the gap. The CDR3 spans 13 residues. As DNA, the CDR3 is TGTGCCAGCAGACGAGACGGACTTTTGTCCCAGCATTTT. This codes for CASRRDGLLSQHF.

This chain uses TRBV5-8 with TRBJ1-5; D is unresolved. Germline-derived CDR1 and CDR2 are SGHTS and YDEGEE. The CDR3 loop spans 13 amino acids. Trimming stripped 0 bases from V and 5 bases from J, with 6 bases between. The CDR3 DNA reads as TGTGCCAGCAGCTTGGAACCTTATCAGCCCCAGCATTTT. It codes for CASSLEPYQPQHF.

As for this clone: The sample holds other DNA sequences that translate to the same CDR3. CDR3 in DNA: TGTGCCAGTAGTATCGGGAGCTCCTACAATGAGCAGTTCTTC. Protein sequence: CASSIGSSYNEQFF. The J gene is TRBJ2-1, the V gene TRBV19, with D perhaps TRBD2 (6 bases). The CDR3 loop spans 14 amino acids. Germline CDR1 and CDR2: LNHDA and SQIVND (reference sequence). The germline V and J ends were trimmed by 3 bases and 0 bases, with 6 bases remaining between them. Full variable domain (outside the CDR3, taken from reference TRBV19 and TRBJ2-1): DGGITQSPKYLFRKEGQNVTLSCEQNLNHDAMYWYRQDPGQGLRLIYYSQIVNDFQKGDIAEGYSVSREKKESFPLTVTSAQKNPTAFYLCASSIGSSYNEQFFGPGTRLTVL.

The rearrangement links TRBV30 to TRBJ1-3; D ambiguous. V dropped 2 bases and J dropped 0 bases, with 8 bases sitting between them. The CDR3 totals 14 residues. CDR1 is GTSNPN and CDR2 is SVGIG in the germline V gene (reference sequence). The CDR3 protein is CAWSWAASGNTIYF. The DNA for the CDR3 is TGTGCCTGGAGTTGGGCAGCCTCTGGAAACACCATATATTTT.

This chain joins TRBV5-1 and TRBJ1-4; TRBD1 aligns across 10 bases. The CDR3 contains 15 residues. With 4 bases clipped from V and 8 bases from J, the junction kept 8 bases outside the gene matches. The germline CDR1 and CDR2 sequences are SGHRS and YFSETQ. The CDR3 coding sequence is TGCGCCAGCAGCGCGAGGACAGGGGGGGAAGAAAAACTGTTTTTT. It translates to CASSARTGGEEKLFF.

The chain employs TRBV28 and TRBJ1-5; D is ambiguous. The length of the CDR3 is 15 residues. V was shortened by 4 bases and J by 4 bases, with 14 bases between the two germline ends. The germline V gene encodes CDR1 MDHEN and CDR2 SYDVKM. The CDR3 spells CASSSIAPPNQPQHF. For the CDR3, the DNA is TGTGCCAGCAGTTCCATCGCACCACCAAATCAGCCCCAGCATTTT. Complete variable domain (other parts from reference TRBV28 and TRBJ1-5): DVKVTQSSRYLVKRTGEKVFLECVQDMDHENMFWYRQDPGLGLRLIYFSYDVKMKEKGDIPEGYSVSREKKERFSLILESASTNQTSMYLCASSSIAPPNQPQHFGDGTRLSIL.

This rearrangement joins TRBV2 to TRBJ2-2, with D uncertain. Trimming removed 7 bases at V and 6 bases at J, with 15 bases between. CDR1 SNHLY and CDR2 FYNNEI come from the germline V gene. The CDR3 length is 14 residues. The DNA of the CDR3 is TGTGCCAGCAACATGAGATCTGCCGCCGGGGAGCTGTTTTTT. This encodes CASNMRSAAGELFF.

This chain joins TRBV24-1 and TRBJ2-3; TRBD2 matches at 14 bases. Looked up from germline, CDR1 is KGHDR and CDR2 is SFDVKD. The CDR3 totals 17 residues. Trimming cost V 3 bases and J 2 bases; bases outside gene matches: 3. This CDR3 reads CATSDRTSGGSTDTQYF. CDR3 nucleotide sequence: TGTGCCACCAGTGATCGGACTAGCGGGGGGTCCACAGATACGCAGTATTTT.

The chain employs TRBV5-1 and TRBJ1-1; TRBD1 agrees at 10 bases. J gave up 1 base and V 4 bases, and 16 bases lay outside the gene matches. This CDR3 has 19 residues. CDR1 is SGHRS and CDR2 is YFSETQ in the germline V gene. CDR3 sequence reads: CASSPAPDRGNVPNTEAFF. In DNA, the CDR3 is TGCGCCAGCAGCCCGGCCCCGGACAGGGGGAACGTCCCGAACACTGAAGCTTTCTTT.

CDR3 region: CASSLFRHSYEQYF. The CDR3, as DNA: TGTGCCAGCAGCTTATTCAGACACTCCTACGAGCAGTACTTC. The chain links TRBV11-1 to TRBJ2-7; D unresolved. Per the germline V gene, CDR1 is SGHAT and CDR2 is FQDESV (reference sequence). The CDR3 loop spans 14 amino acids. Trimming removed 2 bases from V and 0 bases from J, with 8 bases in between.

This chain uses TRBV28 with TRBJ2-7, with 7 positions matching TRBD1. The germline gives CDR1 MDHEN, CDR2 SYDVKM. The J segment lost 2 bases and the V segment lost 4 bases, leaving 8 bases of the junction unmatched. The CDR3 runs 15 residues. The CDR3 loop is CASSSLGQGAYEQYF. The CDR3 nucleotides read TGTGCCAGCAGTTCATTGGGGCAGGGGGCCTACGAGCAGTACTTC.

The V gene is TRBV7-9, the J gene TRBJ2-1, with 11 bases identical to TRBD2. Germline V gene lookup returns CDR1 SEHNR and CDR2 FQNEAQ (reference sequence). The trim removed 8 bases at V and 5 bases at J, leaving 2 bases unmatched. This CDR3 comprises 13 residues. The CDR3 loop is CASGGLADNEQFF. CDR3 DNA: TGTGCCAGCGGGGGACTAGCGGACAATGAGCAGTTCTTC.